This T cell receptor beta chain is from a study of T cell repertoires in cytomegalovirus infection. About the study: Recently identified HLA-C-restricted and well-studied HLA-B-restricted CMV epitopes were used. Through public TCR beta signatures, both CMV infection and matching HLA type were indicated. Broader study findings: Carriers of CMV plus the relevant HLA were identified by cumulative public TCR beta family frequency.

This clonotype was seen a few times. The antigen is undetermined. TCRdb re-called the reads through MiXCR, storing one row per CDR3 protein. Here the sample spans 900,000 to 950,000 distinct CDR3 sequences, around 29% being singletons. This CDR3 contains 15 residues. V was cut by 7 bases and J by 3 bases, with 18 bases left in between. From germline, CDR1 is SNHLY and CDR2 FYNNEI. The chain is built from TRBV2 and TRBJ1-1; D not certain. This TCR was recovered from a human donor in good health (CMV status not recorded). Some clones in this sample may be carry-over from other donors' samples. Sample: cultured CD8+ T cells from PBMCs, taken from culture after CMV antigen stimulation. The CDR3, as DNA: TGTGCCAGCACCCCCCGTGGGGAGCGGGACACTGAAGCTTTCTTT. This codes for CASTPRGERDTEAFF.